The 3 T cell receptor beta chains below were found in one sample sequenced in a study of blood T cell repertoires in COVID-19. Sequenced by immunoSEQ multiplex PCR; TCRdb stores in-frame clones only, minus some. The sample holds some 270,000 clones; around 86% are singletons and the top ten take under 2.5%. Sequencing was carried out using peripheral blood. These receptors all come from a man between 45 and 60 years old with acute or convalescent COVID-19.

The rearrangement links TRBV9 to TRBJ1-1; TRBD1 might be the D (6 bases). V lost 0 bases and J lost 7, with 10 bases in between. Germline values: CDR1 SGDLS, CDR2 YYNGEE. This CDR3 has 13 residues. This CDR3 is CASSVGQASEAFF. The CDR3, as DNA: TGTGCCAGCAGCGTAGGACAGGCCAGTGAAGCTTTCTTT. The whole variable domain, remainder taken from reference TRBV9 and TRBJ1-1, is DSGVTQTPKHLITATGQRVTLRCSPRSGDLSVYWYQQSLDQGLQFLIQYYNGEERAKGNILERFSAQQFPDLHSELNLSSLELGDSALYFCASSVGQASEAFFGQGTRLTVV.

The chain employs TRBV6-9 and TRBJ1-5, with D unresolved. CDR3 size: 18 residues. The germline V and J ends were trimmed by 2 bases and 7 bases, with 24 bases remaining between them. In germline, CDR1 is MNHGY, CDR2 SVAAGI. CDR3 protein: CASSYPTSLRGIDQPQHF. The CDR3 DNA reads TGTGCCAGCAGTTATCCAACCTCTTTACGGGGAATCGACCAGCCCCAGCATTTT.

V is TRBV10-3 and J is TRBJ2-7, with 9 bases identical to TRBD2. The J segment lost 5 bases and the V segment lost 6 bases, leaving 20 bases of the junction unmatched. Germline assignment: CDR1 ENHRY and CDR2 SYGVKD. CDR3 length: 18 amino acids. The DNA of the CDR3 is TGTGCCATCAGAGCTTCCTTGGGGCGGGGGGGCTCATTCGACGAGCAGTACTTC. Translated, it gives CAIRASLGRGGSFDEQYF.